The 18 T cell receptor beta chains in this list originate from one sample, sequenced in a study of tumor T cells in aggressive B-cell lymphoma. Produced via immunoSEQ multiplex PCR; TCRdb's table is partial and in-frame only. The sample has about 5,400 clones; about 80% are singletons. Sequencing was carried out using tumor tissue. These receptor sequences come from an adult with diffuse large B cell lymphoma.

The gene calls are TRBV7-8 and TRBJ2-3; 13 nucleotides match TRBD2. CDR3 length: 17 residues. Trimming took 3 bases from V and 1 from J; bases not matched to a gene: 4. Germline V lookup: CDR1 SGHVS, CDR2 FQNEAQ. The CDR3 reads CASSFLGLAGRTDTQYF. Written as DNA, the CDR3 is TGTGCCAGCAGCTTTTTGGGACTAGCGGGGCGCACAGATACGCAGTATTTT.

This sequence joins TRBV18 and TRBJ1-3; D gene unclear. Germline V CDR1 and CDR2: KGHSH, LQKENI. The ends were cut back, 2 bases at V and 0 bases at J, with 5 bases in the middle. The CDR3 is 14 amino acids. This CDR3 reads CASSPAGSGNTIYF. In DNA form, the CDR3 reads TGTGCCAGCTCACCAGCGGGCTCTGGAAACACCATATATTTT.

This rearrangement joins TRBV23-1 to TRBJ2-7; D is perhaps TRBD2 (6 bases). TRBV23-1 is assigned to the ORF class and has an uncertain function. Trimming took off 7 bases at V and 0 bases at J, with 13 bases between the two ends. CDR3 length: 14 residues. The CDR3 DNA reads as TGCGCCAGCACCCCTAGCGCGAGCTCCTACGAGCAGTACTTC. Protein product: CASTPSASSYEQYF.

For this clone: Other DNA sequences from this sample encode an identical CDR3 as well. The gene calls are TRBV7-3 and TRBJ2-3; 9 nucleotides line up with TRBD2. This CDR3 is 14 amino acids long. Germline loops: CDR1 SGHTA, CDR2 FQGTGA. Unmatched junction bases numbered 3, after V lost 4 bases and J lost 4 bases. The CDR3 bases are TGTGCCAGCAGCTCGCGGGAGGGTGCAGATACGCAGTATTTT. Translating it yields CASSSREGADTQYF.

The V call is TRBV28, the J call TRBJ1-2; tentative D call: TRBD1 (5 bases). Germline V CDR1 and CDR2: MDHEN, SYDVKM. This CDR3 spans 12 amino acids. Trimming stripped 8 bases from V and 5 bases from J, with 12 bases between. The DNA of the CDR3 is TGTGCCAGCTGGGCGGGGGTATATGGCTACACCTTC. This gives the protein CASWAGVYGYTF.

This clone occurred a few times. The chain combines TRBV11-2 with TRBJ2-5, with 10 bases matching TRBD2. Germline values: CDR1 SGHAT, CDR2 FQNNGV. The CDR3 sequence is 15 residues long. With 4 bases clipped from V and 5 bases from J, the junction kept 7 bases outside the gene matches. The CDR3 nucleotides are TGTGCCAGCAGCTCGGCCGGGACTAGCGTGGAGACCCAGTACTTC. The encoded protein is CASSSAGTSVETQYF.

The V call is TRBV21-1, the J call TRBJ2-1; the table names TRBD2, a call not compared with the DNA. TRBV21-1 is an annotated pseudogene. The CDR3 has 13 amino acids. CDR3 region: CASSKLGGRRKFF. DNA for the CDR3: TGTGCCAGCAGCAAATTGGGCGGGAGAAGAAAGTTCTTC.

In this sample, this clone turned up once. As DNA, the CDR3 is TGTGCCAGCAGCTTACAGACGGAGGCCGTCGGGGAGCAGTTCTTC. Amino acids: CASSLQTEAVGEQFF. The rearrangement links TRBV7-6 to TRBJ2-1, with TRBD2 as a possible D gene (5 bases). Germline assignment: CDR1 SGHVS and CDR2 FNYEAQ. With 2 bases removed from V and 10 bases from J, the gap between germline ends came to 18 bases. The CDR3 spans 15 residues.

A single count supports this clone. The same CDR3 arises from other DNA sequences in this sample as well. The V and J genes are TRBV9 and TRBJ2-3, with 10 bases identical to TRBD1. The V segment lost 0 bases and the J segment 1 base; nucleotides outside the gene matches: 2. Germline CDR1 and CDR2: SGDLS and YYNGEE. CDR3 length equals 16 residues. CDR3 protein: CASSVAGQGRTDTQYF. The DNA of the CDR3 is TGTGCCAGCAGCGTAGCGGGACAGGGGCGCACAGATACGCAGTATTTT.

CDR3: CSVVGRGYTF. CDR3 DNA sequence: TGCAGCGTTGTGGGCCGTGGCTACACCTTC. This chain links TRBV29-1 with TRBJ1-2; no clear D gene. Trimming took 4 bases from V and 7 from J, leaving 7 bases between them. CDR1 and CDR2 (germline): SQVTM, ANQGSEA. The CDR3 is 10 amino acids.

This clone has more than one count but fewer than ten. The chain carries TRBV7-2 and TRBJ2-1; TRBD2 matches 7 bases. The germline V gene encodes CDR1 SGHTA and CDR2 FQGNSA. The V segment lost 0 bases and the J segment 1 base; nucleotides outside the gene matches: 3. The CDR3 length is 16 residues. CDR3 in amino acids: CASSLAVGGSYNEQFF. CDR3 DNA sequence: TGTGCCAGCAGCTTAGCTGTGGGAGGGTCCTACAATGAGCAGTTCTTC.

The chain carries TRBV5-5 and TRBJ2-1; D gene ambiguous. The CDR3 loop spans 14 amino acids. Germline V gene data show CDR1 as SGHKS and CDR2 as YYEKEE (reference sequence). Trimming shortened V by 2 bases and J by 6 bases, and 12 bases separated the two germline ends. The CDR3 coding sequence is TGTGCCAGCAGCTTCTGGGCCGGTCTCAATGAGCAGTTCTTC. It yields the protein CASSFWAGLNEQFF.

The chain employs TRBV7-9 and TRBJ1-4; 11 bases align to TRBD1. The ends lost 5 bases at V and 8 bases at J; junction bases unmatched: 7. The CDR3 has 15 amino acids. The V gene's germline CDR1 is SEHNR and CDR2 FQNEAQ (reference sequence). The CDR3 DNA sequence: TGTGCCAGCAGCCGAGGACAGGGGGCGAGCGAAAAACTGTTTTTT. Translated, it gives CASSRGQGASEKLFF.

The chain joins TRBV7-3 to TRBJ2-5, with 9 bases matching TRBD1. This CDR3 has 15 amino acids. Germline V gives CDR1 SGHTA, CDR2 FQGTGA. After removal of 2 bases from V and 5 bases from J, the junction contained 6 bases not matched to a gene. The CDR3 DNA follows: TGTGCCAGCAGCTTAGGGGGACAGGGTCCGGAGACCCAGTACTTC. The encoded protein is CASSLGGQGPETQYF.

The chain is built from TRBV6-6 and TRBJ2-3; D call uncertain. Germline assignment: CDR1 MNHNY and CDR2 SVGAGI (reference sequence). CDR3 length: 15 residues. Trimming took 0 bases from V and 0 from J, leaving 7 bases between them. CDR3 residues: CASSYSPDSTDTQYF. In DNA form, the CDR3 reads TGTGCCAGCAGTTACTCCCCAGATAGCACAGATACGCAGTATTTT.

This chain links TRBV9 with TRBJ2-5, with a possible D match to TRBD2 (5 bases). The CDR3 consists of 15 residues. CDR1 is SGDLS and CDR2 is YYNGEE in the germline V gene. The germline V and J ends were trimmed by 0 bases and 5 bases, with 14 bases remaining between them. The CDR3: CASSVESRGGETQYF. CDR3 bases: TGTGCCAGCAGCGTAGAATCAAGAGGCGGGGAGACCCAGTACTTC.

The chain employs TRBV6-6 and TRBJ1-1; D is unresolved. The CDR3 totals 15 residues. Looked up from germline, CDR1 is MNHNY and CDR2 is SVGAGI (reference sequence). Trimming left V 0 bases short and J 1 base short, with 9 bases between. DNA for the CDR3: TGTGCCAGCAGTTACTCGGCCGGAGAGAACACTGAAGCTTTCTTT. Its protein product is CASSYSAGENTEAFF.

This clone was observed a few times. Within the sample, other DNA sequences also encode this same CDR3. The V gene is TRBV11-2, the J gene TRBJ2-1; 11 positions agree with TRBD2. CDR3 length: 15 amino acids. With 5 bases clipped from V and 6 bases from J, the junction kept 6 bases outside the gene matches. Germline assignment: CDR1 SGHAT and CDR2 FQNNGV. The CDR3 DNA reads TGTGCCAGCAGCGCACTAGCGGGAGTTATCAATGAGCAGTTCTTC. Its protein product is CASSALAGVINEQFF.